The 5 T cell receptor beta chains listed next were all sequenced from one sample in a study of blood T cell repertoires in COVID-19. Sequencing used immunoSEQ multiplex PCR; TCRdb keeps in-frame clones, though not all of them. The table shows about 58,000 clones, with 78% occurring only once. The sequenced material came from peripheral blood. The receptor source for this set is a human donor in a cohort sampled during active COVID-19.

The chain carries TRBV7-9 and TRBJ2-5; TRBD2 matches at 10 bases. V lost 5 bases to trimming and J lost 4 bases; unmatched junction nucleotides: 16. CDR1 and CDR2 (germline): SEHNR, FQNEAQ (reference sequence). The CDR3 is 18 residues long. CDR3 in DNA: TGTGCCAGCAGCCCATTAGCGGGGGGTGGTCGTTATGGAGAGACCCAGTACTTC. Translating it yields CASSPLAGGGRYGETQYF.

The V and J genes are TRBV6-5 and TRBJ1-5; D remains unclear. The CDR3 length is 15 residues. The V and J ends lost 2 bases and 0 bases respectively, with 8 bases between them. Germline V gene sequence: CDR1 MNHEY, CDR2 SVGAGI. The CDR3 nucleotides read TGTGCCAGCAGTTACGGGAGATATAGCAATCAGCCCCAGCATTTT. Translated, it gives CASSYGRYSNQPQHF.

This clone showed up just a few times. The DNA of the CDR3 is TGTGCCAGCAGCCGTACTACGGGAGATACGCAGTATTTT. It translates to CASSRTTGDTQYF. This chain uses TRBV14 with TRBJ2-3, with D uncertain. Germline assignment: CDR1 SGHDN and CDR2 FVKESK. V was cut by 4 bases and J by 5 bases, with 10 bases left in between. The CDR3 consists of 13 residues.

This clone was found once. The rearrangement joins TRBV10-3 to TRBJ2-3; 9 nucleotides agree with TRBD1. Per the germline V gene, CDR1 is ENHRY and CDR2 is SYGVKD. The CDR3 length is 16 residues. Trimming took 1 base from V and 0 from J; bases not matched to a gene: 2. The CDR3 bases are TGTGCCATCAGTGAGTGGGGGACAGGGAGCACAGATACGCAGTATTTT. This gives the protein CAISEWGTGSTDTQYF.

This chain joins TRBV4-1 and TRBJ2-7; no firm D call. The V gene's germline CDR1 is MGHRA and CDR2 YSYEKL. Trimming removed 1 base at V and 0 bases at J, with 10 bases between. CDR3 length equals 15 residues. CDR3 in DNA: TGCGCCAGCAGCCAAGGGTTGGCGGACTCCTACGAGCAGTACTTC. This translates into CASSQGLADSYEQYF.